This TCR beta chain was captured by sequencing in a study of T cells in Graves' hyperthyroidism and ophthalmopathy. The V end was cut by 5 bases, the J end by 7 bases, with 18 bases between. CDR3 length: 16 residues. The germline CDR1 and CDR2 sequences are SEHNR and FQNEAQ (reference sequence). TCR beta CDR3 regions were amplified from RNA transcripts. Using the HTBI primer set, a first-round RT-PCR was run on the TCR CDR3. TCRdb used MiXCR to reprocess the multiplex PCR reads, holding one entry per CDR3 protein. This table has fewer than 500,000 distinct CDR3 sequences, roughly 13% appearing once. This clonotype came up many times.

The chain has TRBV7-9 and TRBJ1-6; possible D gene TRBD1, 5 bases. This TCR was recovered from a man aged 25 to 45 with Graves' hyperthyroidism that later progressed to Graves' ophthalmopathy. The sample comprised blood. The CDR3 protein is CASSPLVGGANSPLHF. CDR3 nucleotide sequence: TGTGCCAGCAGCCCGCTCGTGGGGGGAGCGAATTCACCCCTCCACTTT.